This TCR beta chain was identified during a study of cytomegalovirus exposure and HLA in healthy donors. This CDR3 comprises 15 residues. Germline CDR1 SGHTA, CDR2 FQGNSA. The V and J ends lost 2 bases and 0 bases, in that order; junction bases with no gene match: 0. The PCR was carried out with 60 Vbeta primers and 13 Jbeta primers. The assay was immunoSEQ multiplex PCR, and TCRdb's table has in-frame clones only and misses some. The sample lists 150,000 to 200,000 clones, roughly 74% occurring once. The material sequenced was PBMCs. This receptor was obtained from a middle-aged woman in good health and CMV-seropositive. The J gene is TRBJ2-3, the V gene TRBV7-2, with 9 bases that match TRBD2. The CDR3 loop reads CASSLTSGSTDTQYF. For the CDR3, the DNA is TGTGCCAGCAGCTTAACTAGCGGGAGCACAGATACGCAGTATTTT.